The clone carrying this TCR beta chain was seen only a few times. Its target is unknown. Looked up from germline, CDR1 is DFQATT and CDR2 is SNEGSKA (reference sequence). The CDR3 spans 15 residues. The ends were cut back, 0 bases at V and 0 bases at J, with 10 bases in the middle. A J-beta primer mix and a sample-barcoded 5' primer were used in a second PCR of about 7 to 11 cycles. MiXCR was run by TCRdb on the 5' RACE reads, yielding one entry per CDR3 protein. The table has over 600,000 distinct CDR3 sequences, around 21% seen once. The source of the sample is a study of blood T cells in healthy people across ages. Whole-study findings and limits: Long-lived donors had more naive CD4+ cells and higher diversity than aged donors.

Every donor gave ten milliliters of peripheral blood. The sequence was collected from a man aged 70 or older in good health. V and J are TRBV20-1 and TRBJ2-3; D gene ambiguous. Specimen: blood. The CDR3 nucleotides read TGCAGTGCTAGAGATCAAGCGTCTAGCACAGATACGCAGTATTTT. It specifies CSARDQASSTDTQYF.